This T cell receptor beta chain was identified during a study of OX40 agonist ivuxolimab in advanced cancers. V trimming: 4 bases; J trimming: 1 base; junction bases outside the gene matches: 12. The length of the CDR3 is 19 residues. Germline loops: CDR1 SQVTM, CDR2 ANQGSEA. Assay used: immunoSEQ multiplex PCR; TCRdb lists only in-frame clones, some missing. This table has 40,000 or so clones, approximately 79% appearing once. The sequence came from an adult with an advanced solid tumor such as melanoma, head and neck, liver or kidney cancer. The sample here was CD4+ or CD8+ T cells sorted from blood, taken in a trial of the OX40 agonist ivuxolimab. The genes are TRBV29-1 and TRBJ2-1, with 14 bases fitting TRBD2. The CDR3 nucleotides read TGCAGCGTTGGTGGATACGGGACTAGCGGGAGTGGGTCCTACAATGAGCAGTTCTTC. Its translation: CSVGGYGTSGSGSYNEQFF.